Sequencing of this T cell receptor beta chain was carried out in a study of blood T cells in healthy people across ages. Study-wide context: Using template switching, researchers captured about one barcoded beta molecule for each two T cells. Overall study results and limits: Bulk PBMC profiling left naive and antigen-experienced comparisons inconclusive. Strong correlation was found linking TCR beta diversity to naive T cell percentage.

About this clonotype itself: Its antigen is undetermined.

A sample-barcoded 5' primer and a J-beta primer mix were used in a second PCR of about 7 to 12 cycles. All samples yielded 2.5 million or more CDR3-containing paired-end reads. TCRdb re-called the 5' RACE reads with MiXCR, one entry per CDR3 protein. The sample shows some 1.7 million distinct CDR3 sequences, 25% to 30% of them seen only once. Germline CDR1 is SGHAT and CDR2 is FQNNGV. The CDR3 runs to 12 residues. This sequence joins TRBV11-2 and TRBJ2-7; D perhaps matches TRBD2 (5 bases). The better agreement between TRBJ2-5 and the DNA end casts doubt on the J call. The source of this sequence is a woman in her thirties in good health. The sample was blood. CDR3 amino acids: CASSAEGGTQYF. CDR3 nucleotides: TGTGCCAGCAGCGCGGAAGGAGGGACCCAGTACTTC.